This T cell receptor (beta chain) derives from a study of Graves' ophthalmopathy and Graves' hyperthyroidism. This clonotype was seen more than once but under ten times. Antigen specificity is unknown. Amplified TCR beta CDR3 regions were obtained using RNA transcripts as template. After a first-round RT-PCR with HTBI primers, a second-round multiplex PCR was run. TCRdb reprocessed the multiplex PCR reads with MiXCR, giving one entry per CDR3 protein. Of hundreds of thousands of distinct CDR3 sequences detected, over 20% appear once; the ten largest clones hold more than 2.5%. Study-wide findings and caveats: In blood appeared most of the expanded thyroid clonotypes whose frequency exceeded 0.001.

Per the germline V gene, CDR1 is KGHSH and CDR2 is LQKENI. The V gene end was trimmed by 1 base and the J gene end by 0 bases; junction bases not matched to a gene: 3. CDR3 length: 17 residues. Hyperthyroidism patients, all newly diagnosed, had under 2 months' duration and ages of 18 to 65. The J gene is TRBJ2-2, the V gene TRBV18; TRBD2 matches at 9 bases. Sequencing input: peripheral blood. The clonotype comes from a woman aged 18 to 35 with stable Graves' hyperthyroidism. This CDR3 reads CASSPLASGTNTGELFF. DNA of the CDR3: TGTGCCAGCTCACCACTGGCTAGCGGGACGAACACCGGGGAGCTGTTTTTT.